The 4 T cell receptor beta chains listed next were all sequenced from one sample in a study of blood T cell repertoires in COVID-19. TCRdb's table, derived via immunoSEQ multiplex PCR, lists solely in-frame clones and lacks some. Of 450,000 or so clones listed, approximately 90% were seen once; the top ten hold roughly 0.87%. Sequences were obtained from peripheral blood. The receptors here all came from a man aged 18 to 30 with COVID-19, enrolled during active disease.

This chain's CDR3 is CASASSGSDYGYTF. The CDR3 DNA follows: TGTGCTAGTGCCTCCTCGGGGTCGGACTATGGCTACACCTTC. This chain joins TRBV12-5 and TRBJ1-2; D gene ambiguous. The germline V gene has CDR1 LGHNT and CDR2 FRNRAP. V was clipped by 7 bases and J by 3 bases, with 15 bases between them. This CDR3 is 14 amino acids long.

The rearrangement uses TRBV27 and TRBJ2-6; TRBD1 is a possible D gene (6 bases). The CDR3 is 15 amino acids. V was cut by 6 bases and J by 2 bases, with 11 bases left in between. Germline CDR1 reads MNHEY; CDR2 reads SMNVEV (reference sequence). This chain's CDR3 is CASRLRQAGANVLTF. In DNA form, the CDR3 reads TGTGCCAGCAGGCTACGACAGGCTGGGGCCAACGTCCTGACTTTC.

The V and J genes are TRBV25-1 and TRBJ1-5; D unresolved. Germline values: CDR1 MGHDK, CDR2 SYGVNS. This CDR3 has 14 residues. V was shortened by 8 bases and J by 2 bases, with 13 bases between the two germline ends. The CDR3 loop reads CASEGSVGNQPQHF. CDR3 coding DNA: TGTGCCAGCGAGGGATCGGTCGGCAATCAGCCCCAGCATTTT.

The V call is TRBV11-2, the J call TRBJ1-1; D uncertain. Trimming took off 3 bases at V and 4 bases at J, with 9 bases between the two ends. The CDR3 is 13 amino acids. In germline, CDR1 is SGHAT, CDR2 FQNNGV. The CDR3: CASSLYPGTEAFF. As DNA, the CDR3 is TGTGCCAGCAGCTTGTATCCCGGCACTGAAGCTTTCTTT.